This T cell receptor beta chain came from a study of breast tumors, draining lymph nodes, adjacent tissues. Regarding the study as a whole: Compared with lymph nodes, tumors were less diverse; compared with nontumor tissue, more. Luminal-like breast cancer showed significantly higher tumor–nontumor repertoire similarity than basal-like.

This CDR3 has 12 residues. Breast cancer patients provided tissue from their axillary draining lymph nodes. Comment on this clonotype: Its specificity is unknown. The junction and the germline gene differ at one end; a read error may be behind it.

Via MiXCR, TCRdb re-called the multiplex PCR reads, giving one row per CDR3 protein. The sample includes 150,000 to 200,000 distinct CDR3 sequences, 30% to 40% seen only once; the top ten take about 3.7%. The chain is built from TRBV12-3 or TRBV12-4 and TRBJ1-3, with D uncertain. The sequence derives from a female donor with breast cancer. Some clones in this sample may be carry-over from other donors' samples. The sample taken for sequencing was axillary lymph node tissue. Here the CDR3 reads CARSLQGNTIHF. The CDR3, as DNA: TGTGCCCGCAGCCTACAAGGAAACACCATACATTTT.